Described below is a single T cell receptor (beta chain) sequence and its context. The antigen is unknown. The sample is drawn from a study of STAT5B mutations in CD4+ large granular lymphocyte leukemia. For the study at large: The CDR3 'QG' motif was associated with a particular HLA allele among healthy donors. The study, taken as a whole, reports: Patient CD4-sorted repertoires stayed more clonal than healthy ones after leukemic-clone removal.

Per the original data handling: Lowest detectable productive clonotype frequency was 2.59 x 10-5. The data were produced by immunoSEQ multiplex PCR, yet TCRdb's version contains in-frame clones alone and is incomplete. D and trimming come from the DNA, and the V and J calls and clone size come from that table. The sample yields approximately 40,000 clones, 70% to 85% seen once. Controls came from buffy coats of healthy blood donors. This TCR derives from a human donor in good health. Sequencing used CD4+ T cells from blood buffy coats.

CDR3 nucleotides: TGTGCCAGCAGTAGACACAGGGGTCTTACGAACACTGAAGCTTTCTTT. Its translation: CASSRHRGLTNTEAFF. The rearrangement joins TRBV28 to TRBJ1-1; 7 nucleotides align to TRBD1. The CDR3 totals 16 residues. The germline V gene encodes CDR1 MDHEN and CDR2 SYDVKM. The trim removed 5 bases at V and 1 base at J, leaving 10 bases unmatched. The full variable domain, rest sourced from reference TRBV28 and TRBJ1-1, is DVKVTQSSRYLVKRTGEKVFLECVQDMDHENMFWYRQDPGLGLRLIYFSYDVKMKEKGDIPEGYSVSREKKERFSLILESASTNQTSMYLCASSRHRGLTNTEAFFGQGTRLTVV.